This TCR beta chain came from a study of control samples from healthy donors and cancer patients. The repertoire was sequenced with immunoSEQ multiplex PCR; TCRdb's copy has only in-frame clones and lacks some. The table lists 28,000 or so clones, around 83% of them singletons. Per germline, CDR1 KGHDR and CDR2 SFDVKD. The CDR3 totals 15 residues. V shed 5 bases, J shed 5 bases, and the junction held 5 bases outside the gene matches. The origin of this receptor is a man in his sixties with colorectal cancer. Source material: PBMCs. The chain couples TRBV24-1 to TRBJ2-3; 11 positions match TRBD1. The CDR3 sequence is CATSGTGGLGDTQYF. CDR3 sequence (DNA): TGTGCCACCAGTGGGACAGGGGGCCTAGGAGATACGCAGTATTTT.